This TCR beta chain was observed in a study of blood T cells in healthy people across ages. Overall study context: About one barcoded beta molecule per two T cells was captured by template switching.

Deletions cut 4 bases from V and 6 bases from J, with 15 bases between. CDR3 size: 14 residues. A second PCR of 7 to 11 cycles used a sample-barcoded 5' primer and a J-beta primer mix. TCRdb reprocessed the 5' RACE reads via MiXCR and lists one record per CDR3 protein. The table records 850,000 to 1,300,000 distinct CDR3 sequences, roughly 45% of them present only once. This receptor was obtained from a woman aged 55-70 years in good health. The chain uses TRBV12-3 or TRBV12-4 and TRBJ2-5; D is tentatively TRBD1 or TRBD2 (5 bases each). Sequencing was performed on blood. DNA of the CDR3: TGTGCCAGCAGTTCTCCGTGGGGGTTACAGACCCAGTACTTC. Translating it yields CASSSPWGLQTQYF.